The 25 T cell receptor beta chains below come from one sample, sequenced in a study of neurological immune-mediated disorders. TCRdb reprocessed the 5' RACE reads with MiXCR, giving one entry per CDR3 protein. Among 54,000 or so distinct CDR3 sequences listed, about 3.7% were seen once. The specimen was PBMCs. These receptors originate from a man aged 55-75 years with multiple sclerosis.

This clonotype was detected many times. This chain connects TRBV9 to TRBJ2-2; D may correspond to TRBD1 or TRBD2 (5 bases each). CDR3 length: 14 amino acids. V was shortened by 4 bases and J by 4 bases, with 11 bases between the two germline ends. CDR1 SGDLS and CDR2 YYNGEE come from the germline V gene. CDR3 sequence: CASSLEGTTGELFF. CDR3 DNA sequence: TGTGCCAGCAGCCTCGAGGGGACCACCGGGGAGCTGTTTTTT.

This clonotype was observed many times. The J gene is TRBJ2-7, the V gene TRBV5-1; possible D gene TRBD1, 5 bases. The CDR3 loop spans 15 amino acids. Germline lookup yields CDR1 SGHRS and CDR2 YFSETQ. V dropped 3 bases and J dropped 7 bases, with 20 bases sitting between them. This CDR3 is CASSSGPRGYTEQYF. In DNA form, the CDR3 reads TGCGCCAGCAGCTCAGGGCCACGTGGATATACTGAGCAGTACTTC.

The table lists this clonotype with many counts. The rearrangement links TRBV27 to TRBJ1-2; D is undetermined. CDR1 and CDR2 (germline): MNHEY, SMNVEV (reference sequence). This CDR3 is built from 14 residues. The ends were cut back, 4 bases at V and 2 bases at J, with 11 bases in the middle. The CDR3: CASSSLPPNYGYTF. CDR3 sequence (DNA): TGTGCCAGCAGTTCCTTACCTCCGAACTATGGCTACACCTTC.

This clonotype was recorded at least ten times. The chain is built from TRBV4-1 and TRBJ2-3; D is undetermined. CDR1 MGHRA and CDR2 YSYEKL come from the germline V gene. V shed 4 bases and J shed 0 bases, with 11 bases lying between them. The CDR3 extends over 15 amino acids. CDR3 in amino acids: CASSLLAGSTDTQYF. In DNA, the CDR3 is TGCGCCAGCAGCCTTTTAGCCGGCAGCACAGATACGCAGTATTTT.

This clonotype was detected once. The chain employs TRBV5-6 and TRBJ2-1, with a tentative D call TRBD2 (6 bases). The germline CDR1 and CDR2 sequences are SGHDT and YYEEEE. The CDR3 has 16 residues. The V end was cut by 4 bases, the J end by 0 bases, with 14 bases between. The CDR3: CASSRGRISSYNEQFF. CDR3 nucleotide sequence: TGTGCCAGCAGCCGGGGGAGGATTAGCTCCTACAATGAGCAGTTCTTC.

This clonotype was found a few times. The chain couples TRBV29-1 to TRBJ2-2; 8 bases fit TRBD1. Germline V gene sequence: CDR1 SQVTM, CDR2 ANQGSEA. The V gene end was trimmed by 6 bases and the J gene end by 4 bases; junction bases not matched to a gene: 7. The CDR3 extends over 14 amino acids. The CDR3 region is CSVSDRGGTGELFF. The CDR3 nucleotides are TGCAGCGTGTCAGACAGGGGTGGCACCGGGGAGCTGTTTTTT.

Many counts were recorded for this clonotype. The V and J genes are TRBV25-1 and TRBJ1-2; 7 bases are shared with TRBD1. From germline, CDR1 is MGHDK and CDR2 SYGVNS. Trimming at V came to 4 bases and at J to 4 bases, leaving 12 bases not matched to a gene. CDR3 length equals 16 residues. DNA of the CDR3: TGTGCCAGCAGTGGATTAGCCTCCGGGACAGTCTATGGCTACACCTTC. It is translated as CASSGLASGTVYGYTF.

This clonotype has ten or more counts. The chain combines TRBV11-2 with TRBJ2-2; no reliable D call. Germline V gene data show CDR1 as SGHAT and CDR2 as FQNNGV. This CDR3 contains 12 residues. Trimming took 5 bases from V and 5 from J, leaving 6 bases between them. CDR3 nucleotides: TGTGCCAGCAGCCGGTGGACCGGGGAGCTGTTTTTT. It specifies CASSRWTGELFF.

This chain joins TRBV20-1 and TRBJ2-2, with TRBD1 matching 9 bases. The CDR3 runs 15 residues. From germline, CDR1 is DFQATT and CDR2 SNEGSKA (reference sequence). The junction had 4 bases not matched to a gene; V was cut back by 4 bases and J by 1 base. The CDR3 nucleotides are TGCAGTGCTATCCGGACAGGGGTGAACACCGGGGAGCTGTTTTTT. Translated: CSAIRTGVNTGELFF.

This clonotype was recorded at least ten times. A much larger clone differs by one base, so this may be a read error. V gene TRBV27 combines with J gene TRBJ2-6; no clear D gene. The germline gives CDR1 MNHEY, CDR2 SMNVEV (reference sequence). With 3 bases removed from V and 2 bases from J, the gap between germline ends came to 2 bases. CDR3 size: 13 residues. Here the CDR3 reads CASSLTGANVLTF. The CDR3 bases are TGTGCCAGCAGTTTGACTGGGGCCAACGTCCTGACTTTC. The full variable domain, completed using reference TRBV27 and TRBJ2-6, is EAQVTQNPRYLITVTGKKLTVTCSQNMNHEYMSWYRQDPGLGLRQIYYSMNVEVTDKGDVPEGYKVSRKEKRNFPLILESPSPNQTSLYFCASSLTGANVLTFGAGSRLTVL.

This clonotype has only a few counts. J is TRBJ1-1 and V is TRBV29-1; D not certain. The V and J ends lost 6 bases and 3 bases respectively, with 11 bases between them. From germline, CDR1 is SQVTM and CDR2 ANQGSEA. The CDR3 sequence is 12 residues long. In DNA, the CDR3 is TGCAGCGTCTCCGCAGGCCACACTGAAGCTTTCTTT. Its protein product is CSVSAGHTEAFF.

This clonotype was observed a handful of times. With a much larger clone just one base away, this may be a read error. This sequence joins TRBV3-1 and TRBJ1-6, with D tentatively TRBD1 (6 bases). This CDR3 has 14 amino acids. Germline lookup yields CDR1 LGHDT and CDR2 YNNKEL (reference sequence). As DNA, the CDR3 is TGTGCCAGCAGCCAAGTTAGGGGGAGGTCACACCTCCACTTT. Translating gives CASSQVRGRSHLHF.

The chain combines TRBV7-7 with TRBJ2-6; D is perhaps TRBD2 (5 bases). Looked up from germline, CDR1 is SSHAT and CDR2 is FNYEAQ (reference sequence). This CDR3 has 17 amino acids. Trimming removed 2 bases at V and 8 bases at J, with 19 bases between. The CDR3 DNA is TGTGCCAGCAGCTTAAGTCGGGGTGGCTCTGTGACCAACGTCCTGACTTTC. Translation: CASSLSRGGSVTNVLTF.

This chain links TRBV12-3 or TRBV12-4 with TRBJ1-2, with D perhaps TRBD1 (5 bases). The CDR3 runs to 12 residues. V was cut by 3 bases and J by 11 bases, with 13 bases left in between. Here the CDR3 reads CASSLSWGGYTF. Written as DNA, the CDR3 is TGTGCCAGCAGTTTGTCGTGGGGGGGTTACACCTTC.

The table lists this clonotype with many counts. CDR3 loop: CASSQLEGDGYTF. In nucleotides, the CDR3 is TGTGCCAGCAGCCAATTAGAGGGGGACGGCTACACCTTC. V is TRBV3-1 and J is TRBJ1-2; TRBD1 is a possible D gene (6 bases). V lost 2 bases to trimming and J lost 8 bases, with 12 bases between them. In germline, CDR1 is LGHDT, CDR2 YNNKEL (reference sequence). There are 13 residues in the CDR3.

This sequence joins TRBV11-2 and TRBJ2-5; D is ambiguous. CDR3 length equals 14 residues. V shed 4 bases and J shed 5 bases, with 14 bases lying between them. Germline CDR1 SGHAT, CDR2 FQNNGV. The CDR3 DNA reads as TGTGCCAGCAGCTCCGGCGTAGGTACCGAGACCCAGTACTTC. Translation: CASSSGVGTETQYF.

This clonotype showed up many times. The gene calls are TRBV27 and TRBJ2-7; 9 bases are shared with TRBD2. The trim removed 6 bases at V and 5 bases at J, leaving 8 bases unmatched. The germline gives CDR1 MNHEY, CDR2 SMNVEV (reference sequence). The CDR3 is 14 amino acids. CDR3 bases: TGTGCCAGCAGGGGTGCGGGGGGGGGGCACGAGCAGTACTTC. Protein product: CASRGAGGGHEQYF.

Ten or more counts support this clonotype. The chain joins TRBV20-1 to TRBJ1-1; possibly TRBD1 for D (5 bases). The V gene's germline CDR1 is DFQATT and CDR2 SNEGSKA (reference sequence). The CDR3 has 12 amino acids. CDR3 loop: CREGRGSTEAFF. CDR3 nucleotides: TGCAGGGAGGGGCGGGGTAGCACTGAAGCTTTCTTT.

This clonotype was counted at least ten times. V gene TRBV20-1 combines with J gene TRBJ2-7, with 7 positions matching TRBD1. The V and J ends lost 2 bases and 3 bases, in that order; junction bases with no gene match: 7. The CDR3 loop spans 14 amino acids. Germline lookup yields CDR1 DFQATT and CDR2 SNEGSKA (reference sequence). CDR3 DNA: TGCAGTGCTAGACCCCCAGGGGGACGCTACGAGCAGTACTTC. Translating gives CSARPPGGRYEQYF.

There are many counts of this clonotype. The V gene is TRBV7-2, the J gene TRBJ2-1; TRBD2 is a possible D gene (5 bases). The V gene lost 1 base and the J gene lost 5 bases, with 15 bases spanning the gap. Germline V gene data show CDR1 as SGHTA and CDR2 as FQGNSA. The CDR3 consists of 16 residues. CDR3 in amino acids: CASSLGRRVRDNEQFF. CDR3 bases: TGTGCCAGCAGCTTAGGGCGGCGGGTTAGGGACAATGAGCAGTTCTTC. Using reference TRBV7-2 and TRBJ2-1 for the parts outside the CDR3, the full variable domain is GAGVSQSPSNKVTEKGKDVELRCDPISGHTALYWYRQSLGQGLEFLIYFQGNSAPDKSGLPSDRFSAERTGGSVSTLTIQRTQQEDSAVYLCASSLGRRVRDNEQFFGPGTRLTVL.

This clonotype was seen many times. This sequence joins TRBV12-3 or TRBV12-4 and TRBJ1-5; D gene ambiguous. Trimming cost V 3 bases and J 5 bases, with 11 bases left between them. The CDR3 has 14 amino acids. For the CDR3, the DNA is TGTGCCAGCAGTTTGGATCAGGCTGATCAGCCCCAGCATTTT. It specifies CASSLDQADQPQHF.

In its sample, this clonotype was seen many times. This chain links TRBV7-2 with TRBJ1-1; D unresolved. Germline V CDR1 and CDR2: SGHTA, FQGNSA. V lost 5 bases, J lost 0 bases, and 13 bases lay in between. The length of the CDR3 is 15 residues. DNA of the CDR3: TGTGCCAGCAGCCGTTTGGGAGTTATGAACACTGAAGCTTTCTTT. Translated: CASSRLGVMNTEAFF.

This clonotype was counted ten times or more. The V and J genes are TRBV3-1 and TRBJ2-7, with D perhaps TRBD2 (6 bases). The length of the CDR3 is 13 residues. CDR1 is LGHDT, CDR2 YNNKEL, per germline (reference sequence). The ends were cut back, 4 bases at V and 6 bases at J, with 13 bases in the middle. CDR3 sequence reads: CASSRTPAGEQYF. In nucleotides, the CDR3 is TGTGCCAGCAGCCGAACCCCAGCGGGCGAGCAGTACTTC.

Ten or more counts support this clonotype. This sequence joins TRBV4-1 and TRBJ2-5, with TRBD2 matching over 10 bases. Germline lookup yields CDR1 MGHRA and CDR2 YSYEKL. CDR3 size: 17 residues. The junction had 8 bases not matched to a gene; V was cut back by 4 bases and J by 0 bases. CDR3 in amino acids: CASSPWTSGDYQETQYF. CDR3 nucleotides: TGCGCCAGCAGCCCGTGGACTAGCGGAGATTACCAAGAGACCCAGTACTTC.

This clonotype was recorded many times. This chain uses TRBV2 with TRBJ1-2, with TRBD1 matching over 7 bases. This CDR3 has 14 amino acids. The germline CDR1 and CDR2 sequences are SNHLY and FYNNEI. Losses at the gene ends were 8 bases for V and 4 bases for J; bases not matched to a gene: 10. The CDR3 here is CASLAGGIGYGYTF. The DNA of the CDR3 is TGTGCCAGCCTAGCAGGGGGGATAGGCTATGGCTACACCTTC.